This TCR beta chain was captured by sequencing in a study of cytomegalovirus exposure and HLA in healthy donors. Study conclusions and caveats: Data from an earlier analysis indicated that most TCR beta V segments were productive either about 90% or about 30% of the time. Common viral pathogens (according to a later analysis) appeared linked to several of the most significant clusters. In a later analysis, an Asian-associated ancestry cluster reportedly showed fewer N-insertions than the roughly 700-donor mean. Available immune exposure information covered CMV serostatus only.

The PCR employed 60 Vbeta primers together with 13 Jbeta primers. Libraries were prepared by immunoSEQ multiplex PCR; TCRdb keeps only in-frame clonotypes and omits some of them. This sample has some 160,000 clones; approximately 68% occur once, and the top ten carry around 4.7%. As regards this clone: Its antigen remains unknown.

The V gene's germline CDR1 is GTSNPN and CDR2 SVGIG (reference sequence). Trimming took 2 bases from V and 2 from J, leaving 16 bases between them. The CDR3 runs 16 residues. The TCR sequence derives from a man aged 55 to 70 in good health and CMV-seronegative. The chain combines TRBV30 with TRBJ1-5; D is possibly TRBD1 (5 bases). The material sequenced was PBMCs. CDR3 sequence reads: CAWSLGFPGGNQPQHF. The CDR3 DNA reads as TGTGCCTGGAGTCTGGGCTTTCCGGGGGGCAATCAGCCCCAGCATTTT.